These 14 T cell receptor beta chains were all obtained from the same sample, sequenced in a study of T cell responses to AZD1222 COVID-19 vaccine. TCRdb's copy holds only in-frame clones and misses some; the assay was immunoSEQ multiplex PCR. The data show approximately 100,000 clones, approximately 90% seen once. Material: peripheral blood, obtained on day 0 of AZD1222 vaccination. These receptors originate from an adult in good health.

V is TRBV9 and J is TRBJ1-5; no definite D call. Trimming removed 4 bases from V and 9 bases from J, with 14 bases in between. CDR1 SGDLS and CDR2 YYNGEE come from the germline V gene. The CDR3 extends over 13 amino acids. The CDR3 DNA is TGTGCCAGCAGCTACGATCAGGCGGGGCCCCAGCATTTT. This encodes CASSYDQAGPQHF.

This rearrangement joins TRBV6-2 or TRBV6-3 to TRBJ1-1; D possibly corresponds to TRBD1 (6 bases). The CDR3 has 15 residues. The germline CDR1 and CDR2 sequences are MNHEY and SVGEGT. Between the trimmed V and J ends, which lost 2 bases and 4 bases, there was a span of 14 bases. The CDR3 spells CASSYPTGFPTEAFF. The CDR3 DNA is TGTGCCAGCAGTTACCCCACAGGGTTTCCCACTGAAGCTTTCTTT.

DNA of the CDR3: TGTGCCAGCAGAAAGATAGCGGGAGGGCCCGGTGAGACCCAGTACTTC. Protein: CASRKIAGGPGETQYF. The J gene is TRBJ2-5, the V gene TRBV11-2; 11 bases agree with TRBD2. This CDR3 region has 16 residues. Germline assignment: CDR1 SGHAT and CDR2 FQNNGV. The V gene end was trimmed by 6 bases and the J gene end by 5 bases; junction bases not matched to a gene: 11.

The rearrangement uses TRBV6-1 and TRBJ1-6; TRBD1 might be the D (5 bases). Germline V gives CDR1 MNHNS, CDR2 SASEGT. Trimming removed 3 bases from V and 8 bases from J, with 8 bases in between. CDR3 size: 13 residues. In DNA form, the CDR3 reads TGTGCCAGCAGTGAGCGGGGGTATTCACCCCTCCACTTT. Its translation: CASSERGYSPLHF.

The chain recombines TRBV5-3 with TRBJ2-1, with 7 bases matching TRBD2. TRBV5-3 is an open reading frame, and its role is uncertain. This CDR3 has 14 amino acids. Germline trimming cut 2 bases from V and 7 bases from J; bases unmatched to any gene: 6. The CDR3 sequence is CARSLTLGGNEQFF. CDR3 sequence (DNA): TGTGCCAGAAGCTTAACCTTGGGGGGGAATGAGCAGTTCTTC.

For the CDR3, the DNA is TGTGCCAGCAGCTCCCGACTAGCGGGAGAGGGTGACAATGAGCAGTTCTTC. It translates to CASSSRLAGEGDNEQFF. This chain links TRBV9 with TRBJ2-1; 12 nucleotides match TRBD2. This CDR3 spans 17 amino acids. The germline V gene has CDR1 SGDLS and CDR2 YYNGEE. J lost 5 bases, V lost 4 bases, and 10 bases had no gene match.

The chain is built from TRBV11-2 and TRBJ2-3; tentatively, D is TRBD2 (7 bases). Looked up from germline, CDR1 is SGHAT and CDR2 is FQNNGV. With 3 bases removed from V and 0 bases from J, the gap between germline ends came to 16 bases. This CDR3 is 17 amino acids long. The CDR3 loop is CASSLREWGASTDTQYF. CDR3 in DNA: TGTGCCAGCAGCTTGCGGGAGTGGGGGGCTAGCACAGATACGCAGTATTTT.

This clone occurred once. The chain joins TRBV7-8 to TRBJ1-3; D perhaps matches TRBD1 (6 bases). This CDR3 has 16 amino acids. V was trimmed by 6 bases and J by 0 bases, leaving 15 bases between them. Germline-derived CDR1 and CDR2 are SGHVS and FQNEAQ. The CDR3 loop reads CASRSRGGSSGNTIYF. For the CDR3, the DNA is TGTGCCAGCAGATCACGAGGGGGGAGCTCTGGAAACACCATATATTTT.

This clone was detected only a few times. The DNA for the CDR3 is TGCAGCGTTGACAGCGCCAACCCCCCCCGGGCAGATACGCAGTATTTT. Protein: CSVDSANPPRADTQYF. This chain uses TRBV29-1 with TRBJ2-3, with D unresolved. Trimming took off 3 bases at V and 4 bases at J, with 20 bases between the two ends. From germline, CDR1 is SQVTM and CDR2 ANQGSEA. The CDR3 sequence is 16 residues long.

V and J are TRBV7-8 and TRBJ1-1; maybe TRBD1 (6 bases). This CDR3 has 13 amino acids. Deletions cut 2 bases from V and 4 bases from J, with 8 bases between. Germline CDR1 reads SGHVS; CDR2 reads FQNEAQ. The CDR3 coding sequence is TGTGCCAGCAGCTTAAGGGGGGGCACTGAAGCTTTCTTT. Translating it yields CASSLRGGTEAFF.

This chain links TRBV5-1 with TRBJ2-2; D might be TRBD1 (5 bases). Trimming left V 4 bases short and J 1 base short, with 11 bases between. The CDR3 totals 15 residues. The germline CDR1 and CDR2 sequences are SGHRS and YFSETQ. The CDR3 is CASSAEQGNTGELFF. The CDR3 DNA sequence: TGCGCCAGCAGCGCAGAGCAGGGGAACACCGGGGAGCTGTTTTTT.

The V and J genes are TRBV9 and TRBJ2-1; 10 bases fit TRBD1. The junction had 11 bases not matched to a gene; V was cut back by 1 base and J by 4 bases. This CDR3 is built from 18 residues. Germline V CDR1 and CDR2: SGDLS, YYNGEE. CDR3 protein: CASSVSGGLGQGYNEQFF. In nucleotides, the CDR3 is TGTGCCAGCAGCGTATCGGGTGGTTTGGGACAGGGGTACAATGAGCAGTTCTTC. The full variable domain, with the rest looked up from reference TRBV9 and TRBJ2-1, is DSGVTQTPKHLITATGQRVTLRCSPRSGDLSVYWYQQSLDQGLQFLIQYYNGEERAKGNILERFSAQQFPDLHSELNLSSLELGDSALYFCASSVSGGLGQGYNEQFFGPGTRLTVL.

V gene TRBV13 combines with J gene TRBJ2-5, with no clear D. Germline V gives CDR1 PRHDT, CDR2 FYEKMQ (reference sequence). With 8 bases removed from V and 4 bases from J, the gap between germline ends came to 11 bases. This CDR3 is built from 12 residues. The CDR3 sequence is CASGWGAETQYF. The CDR3 coding sequence is TGTGCCAGCGGATGGGGTGCAGAGACCCAGTACTTC.

V and J are TRBV6-5 and TRBJ1-3; 7 nucleotides align to TRBD1. V was pared by 6 bases and J by 0 bases, with 2 bases of the junction left unmatched. The CDR3 totals 14 residues. Germline CDR1 and CDR2: MNHEY and SVGAGI. The CDR3: CASSRDSSGNTIYF. CDR3 bases: TGTGCCAGCAGCCGGGACAGCTCTGGAAACACCATATATTTT.